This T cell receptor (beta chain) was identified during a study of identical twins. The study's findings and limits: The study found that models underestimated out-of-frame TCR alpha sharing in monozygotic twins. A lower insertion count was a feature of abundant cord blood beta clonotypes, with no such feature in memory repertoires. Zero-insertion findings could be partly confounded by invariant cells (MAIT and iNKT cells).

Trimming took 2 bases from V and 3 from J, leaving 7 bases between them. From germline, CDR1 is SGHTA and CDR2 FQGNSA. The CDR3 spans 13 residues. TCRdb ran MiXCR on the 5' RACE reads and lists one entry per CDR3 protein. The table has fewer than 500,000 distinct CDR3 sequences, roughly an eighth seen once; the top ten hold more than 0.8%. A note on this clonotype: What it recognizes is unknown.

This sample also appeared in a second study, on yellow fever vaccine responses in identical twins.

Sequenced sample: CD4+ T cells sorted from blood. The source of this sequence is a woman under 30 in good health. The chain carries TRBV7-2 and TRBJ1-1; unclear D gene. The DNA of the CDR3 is TGTGCCAGCAGCTTAACATCGCACACTGAAGCTTTCTTT. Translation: CASSLTSHTEAFF.